This T cell receptor (beta chain) stems from a study of CD8 T cells in ankylosing spondylitis. Study results and caveats: Disease-linked clones, CD8+, were relatively rare in peripheral blood. Reportedly, matched ankylosing spondylitis synovial fluid was significantly enriched for disease-linked clones.

Libraries for TCR beta were made by quantitative 5'-RACE with molecular barcodes. A single record per CDR3 protein comes from TCRdb applying MiXCR to the 5' RACE reads. Of more than 110,000 distinct CDR3 sequences in the sample, roughly 8.8% were seen once. This clonotype came up many times. Its antigen is undetermined. Trimming took 2 bases from V and 0 from J, leaving 5 bases between them. This CDR3 has 14 amino acids. The receptor comes from a male donor with ankylosing spondylitis. The chain has TRBV12-3 or TRBV12-4 and TRBJ1-3, with unresolved D. The sample consisted of synovial fluid, either unsorted or a sorted T cell fraction (not recorded which). In nucleotides, the CDR3 is TGTGCCAGCAGTTTACATGCCTCTGGAAACACCATATATTTT. Protein: CASSLHASGNTIYF.